This is a list of T cell receptor beta chains from one sample in a study of chemoradiotherapy in HPV16-positive cancers. Assay: immunoSEQ multiplex PCR; the TCRdb copy retains only in-frame clones and omits some. The sample has 5,200 or so clones, over 70% seen once. The sample consisted of tumor tissue, taken from a patient who underwent chemoradiotherapy. All receptors come from a human donor with HPV-associated anogenital cancer. Each CDR3 is given with its conserved first and last residue. D genes are given only for firm matches. Not all rows give a size; the values are once, few, many and, for expanded clones, a class.

TRBD2	.	TRBJ2-1	TRBV7-9	TGTGCCAGCAGCCAGAACAGCGGGGGGGGATACAATGAGCAGTTCTTC	CASSQNSGGGYNEQFF
TRBD2	few	TRBJ2-2	TRBV5-4	TGTGCCAGCATGCACACTAGCGGCGCCGCCGGGGAGCTGTTTTTT	CASMHTSGAAGELFF
.	once	TRBJ2-1	TRBV5-1	TGCGCCAGCACAAGGGGCCCAGAATCCTCCTACAATGAGCAGTTCTTC	CASTRGPESSYNEQFF
.	.	TRBJ1-6	TRBV18	TGTGCCAGCTCACCAGACCCGGGGGCTATGGATTCACCCCTCCACTTT	CASSPDPGAMDSPLHF
.	.	TRBJ2-7	TRBV5-5	TGTGCCAGCAGCTTGGACTCACTCGGTGGCTACGAGCAGTACTTC	CASSLDSLGGYEQYF
.	.	TRBJ2-2	TRBV9	TGTGCCAGCAGCCCGAGACTTGGTCTTGTGGACGGGGAGCTGTTTTTT	CASSPRLGLVDGELFF
.	.	TRBJ1-2	TRBV5-5	TGTGCCAGCAGCTTGAGCGCCGGGACAACCTATGGCTACACCTTC	CASSLSAGTTYGYTF
.	once	TRBJ1-1	TRBV19	TGTGCCAGTAGGCCGATGACACTCTCTTCCTTAATATTCTCTGAAGCTTTCTTT	CASRPMTLSSLIFSEAFF
TRBD2	.	TRBJ2-3	TRBV6-5	TGTGCCAGCAGTTACAGGGCGGGGGGATCAGATACGCAGTATTTT	CASSYRAGGSDTQYF
.	.	TRBJ1-6	TRBV5-1	TGCGCCAGCAGCAAGACCGGGACGGGGAATTCACCCCTCCACTTT	CASSKTGTGNSPLHF
.	.	TRBJ2-7	TRBV10-3	TGTGCCATCAGTGACCCCAATGTCGAGCAGTACTTC	CAISDPNVEQYF
.	.	TRBJ2-3	TRBV30	TGTGCCTGGATTCCCCCTCGGACGGGCACAGATACGCAGTATTTT	CAWIPPRTGTDTQYF